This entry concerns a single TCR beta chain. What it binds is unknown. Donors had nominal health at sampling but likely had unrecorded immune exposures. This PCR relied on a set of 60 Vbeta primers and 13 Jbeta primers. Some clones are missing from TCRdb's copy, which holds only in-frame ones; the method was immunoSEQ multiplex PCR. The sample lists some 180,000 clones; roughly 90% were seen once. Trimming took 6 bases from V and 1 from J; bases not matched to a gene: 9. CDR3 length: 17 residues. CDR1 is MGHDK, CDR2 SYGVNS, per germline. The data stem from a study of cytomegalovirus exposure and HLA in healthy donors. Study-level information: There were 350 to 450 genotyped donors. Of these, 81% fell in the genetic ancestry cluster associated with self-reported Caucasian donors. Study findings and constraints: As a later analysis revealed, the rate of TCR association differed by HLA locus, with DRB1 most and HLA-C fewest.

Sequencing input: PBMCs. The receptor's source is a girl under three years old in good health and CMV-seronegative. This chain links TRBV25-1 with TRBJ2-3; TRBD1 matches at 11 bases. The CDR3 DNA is TGTGCCAGCAGGACCGGACAGGGGGCGGGTGGCACAGATACGCAGTATTTT. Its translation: CASRTGQGAGGTDTQYF.